The present entry profiles one T cell receptor beta chain with its context. This entry belongs to a study of T cells after yellow fever vaccination. CDR3 length equals 14 residues. Trimming left V 5 bases short and J 8 bases short, with 19 bases between. Germline CDR1 reads SEHNR; CDR2 reads FQNEAQ (reference sequence). TCRdb passed the 5' RACE reads through MiXCR, listing each CDR3 protein once. The sample has hundreds of thousands of distinct CDR3 sequences; roughly 12% are singletons. Material: PBMCs, obtained on the day of the yellow fever booster vaccination. This clonotype was sampled from a young man who received the YFV17D yellow fever vaccine. The rearrangement links TRBV7-9 to TRBJ2-7; no definite D call. This CDR3 reads CASSPGPVFVKQYF. CDR3 DNA: TGTGCCAGCAGCCCCGGTCCGGTCTTTGTTAAGCAGTACTTC.